Shown below are 21 T cell receptor beta chains from a single sample sequenced in a study of synovial regulatory T cells in juvenile arthritis. Produced via immunoSEQ multiplex PCR; TCRdb's table is partial and in-frame only. This table lists 8,000 to 10,000 clones. The source material was Treg cells from blood. The sample's subset: remaining (HLA-DR-negative) circulating blood Treg cells. Every receptor here comes from a donor younger than 30 with juvenile idiopathic arthritis.

This chain uses TRBV19 with TRBJ2-1; TCRdb calls TRBD2, which cannot be checked without DNA. CDR3 size: 13 residues. The protein alone is recorded here. Looked up from germline, CDR1 is LNHDA and CDR2 is SQIVND (reference sequence). The CDR3 spells CAISPGLEAEQFF.

The chain has TRBV30 and TRBJ1-5. The CDR3 covers 12 residues. No DNA is listed. Germline-derived CDR1 and CDR2 are GTSNPN and SVGIG (reference sequence). The CDR3 loop is CALEVGNQPQHF.

V is TRBV6-1 and J is TRBJ2-1. This CDR3 is built from 15 residues. DNA is not on record. Per the germline V gene, CDR1 is MNHNS and CDR2 is SASEGT. CDR3 loop: CASRQPGAGYNEQFF.

The chain is built from TRBV6-1 and TRBJ1-1. The CDR3 length is 13 residues. No nucleotide data were recorded. Germline assignment: CDR1 MNHNS and CDR2 SASEGT. The CDR3 sequence is CASSEQTPTEAFF.

The V call is TRBV27, the J call TRBJ1-6. Germline CDR1 and CDR2: MNHEY and SMNVEV (reference sequence). The CDR3 is 13 amino acids. No DNA was logged. The CDR3 loop reads CASRSTYNSPLHF.

The chain recombines TRBV6-6 with TRBJ1-2. Per the germline V gene, CDR1 is MNHNY and CDR2 is SVGAGI (reference sequence). The CDR3 is 14 amino acids. Only the protein is on record. The CDR3 region is CASRTGTTAGGYTF.

This chain joins TRBV19 and TRBJ1-5; without DNA, the TCRdb call of TRBD1 cannot be checked. CDR1 LNHDA and CDR2 SQIVND come from the germline V gene (reference sequence). The CDR3 runs to 16 residues. There is no recorded DNA. The CDR3 is CASSMFYSYSNQPQHF.

The chain carries TRBV27 and TRBJ1-1. This CDR3 spans 13 amino acids. No DNA accompanies this entry. Per the germline V gene, CDR1 is MNHEY and CDR2 is SMNVEV (reference sequence). The CDR3 reads CASSLWGNTEAFF.

V usage is TRBV18 and J usage is TRBJ1-6. CDR1 is KGHSH and CDR2 is LQKENI in the germline V gene. The CDR3 covers 13 residues. Only the protein sequence is given. This CDR3 reads CASSPGYGSPLHF.

The rearrangement uses TRBV5-6 and TRBJ1-2. Germline CDR1 and CDR2: SGHDT and YYEEEE. The CDR3 contains 12 residues. The DNA is not on file. The CDR3 loop reads CASSPGNYGYTF.

The chain recombines TRBV10-3 with TRBJ2-3; the D call of TRBD1 rests on TCRdb alone, since no DNA is present to check it. The V gene's germline CDR1 is ENHRY and CDR2 SYGVKD. The CDR3 totals 15 residues. DNA is not recorded here. The CDR3 is CAISLRDTSTDTQYF.

The gene calls are TRBV19 and TRBJ2-3; TCRdb reports TRBD2, a call that lacks DNA to check it against. The length of the CDR3 is 14 residues. The DNA is not on file. Germline CDR1 reads LNHDA; CDR2 reads SQIVND (reference sequence). The CDR3 here is CASSHGGIPDTQYF.

The chain joins TRBV6-1 to TRBJ2-3; TCRdb gives TRBD2 as the D gene, but with no DNA this cannot be confirmed. This CDR3 has 17 amino acids. No DNA is listed. Germline V gene data show CDR1 as MNHNS and CDR2 as SASEGT. The CDR3 region is CASSDRLAGGLGDTQYF.

The chain combines TRBV5-6 with TRBJ2-2; TCRdb's assignment of TRBD1 cannot be checked, as there is no DNA. Germline values: CDR1 SGHDT, CDR2 YYEEEE. This CDR3 has 14 amino acids. No DNA is listed. The CDR3 protein is CASSYRALTGELFF.

This rearrangement joins TRBV10-3 to TRBJ2-1; there is no DNA to check the TCRdb D call of TRBD2. The germline CDR1 and CDR2 sequences are ENHRY and SYGVKD. The length of the CDR3 is 12 residues. No DNA accompanies this entry. This chain's CDR3 is CAISERGGEQFF.

V usage is TRBV5-6 and J usage is TRBJ2-7; TCRdb outputs TRBD1, but without DNA this stays unchecked. There are 11 residues in the CDR3. The DNA is unrecorded. From germline, CDR1 is SGHDT and CDR2 YYEEEE. CDR3 protein: CASSSNYEQYF.

J is TRBJ2-7 and V is TRBV10-3; TCRdb's assignment of TRBD2 cannot be checked, as there is no DNA. Per the germline V gene, CDR1 is ENHRY and CDR2 is SYGVKD. The CDR3 totals 15 residues. Only the protein is on record. The CDR3 loop reads CAISESGLASYEQYF.

The chain employs TRBV1 and TRBJ2-4; the TCRdb D gene call, TRBD2, has no DNA to confirm it. TRBV1 is reported as a pseudogene. This CDR3 has 14 amino acids. A DNA sequence was not provided. CDR3 sequence reads: CTSSRTSGKNIQYF.

The rearrangement uses TRBV19 and TRBJ2-2; TCRdb calls TRBD1, which cannot be checked without DNA. The CDR3 has 15 amino acids. The record lacks a DNA sequence. The germline CDR1 and CDR2 sequences are LNHDA and SQIVND (reference sequence). The CDR3: CASSTSGGITGELFF.

This sequence joins TRBV7-8 and TRBJ2-3; TCRdb picks TRBD2, but there is no DNA to check that call. Germline CDR1 SGHVS, CDR2 FQNEAQ. This CDR3 contains 19 residues. No DNA sequence was recorded. The CDR3: CASSLTTSPGGRVTDTQYF.

The chain recombines TRBV27 with TRBJ2-7; the TRBD1 assignment by TCRdb is unverifiable without DNA. In germline, CDR1 is MNHEY, CDR2 SMNVEV (reference sequence). The CDR3 contains 15 residues. No DNA is given. The CDR3 loop is CASSLGGTGFYEQYF.